This TCR beta chain was documented in a study of post-analysis software for immune sequencing data. Study overall: Several disease courses (relapsing-remitting, secondary progressive and progressive-relapsing) of multiple sclerosis were included.

A word on this clonotype: Its antigen is unknown.

The V and J ends lost 3 bases and 4 bases respectively, with 11 bases between them. The CDR3 extends over 14 amino acids. Germline V CDR1 and CDR2: WSHSY, SAAADI. Libraries were made from TCR beta cDNA, and they carried unique molecular identifiers. When roughly 0.9 to 10 million T cells were used, they gave approximately 530,000 cDNA molecules. From the PCR reads, TCRdb called clonotypes with MiXCR, one entry per CDR3 protein. The table has 600,000 to 700,000 distinct CDR3 sequences, around 64% seen once. Study results and limitations: Higher frequency in patients than in controls was seen for about five TRBV segments, with TRBV5-6, TRBV5-1 and TRBV20-1 among them. People with multiple sclerosis had a significantly lower normalized Chao1 diversity than controls did. By F measure, strong co-clustering occurred among samples prepared in the same batch.

This sequence joins TRBV10-2 and TRBJ2-3; weak D call: TRBD2 (7 bases). What was sequenced was blood. The TCR was taken from a girl aged 2 to 9 with multiple sclerosis. CDR3 sequence (DNA): TGCGCCAGCAGTGATGCGGGGGCAGCAGATACGCAGTATTTT. Translation: CASSDAGAADTQYF.